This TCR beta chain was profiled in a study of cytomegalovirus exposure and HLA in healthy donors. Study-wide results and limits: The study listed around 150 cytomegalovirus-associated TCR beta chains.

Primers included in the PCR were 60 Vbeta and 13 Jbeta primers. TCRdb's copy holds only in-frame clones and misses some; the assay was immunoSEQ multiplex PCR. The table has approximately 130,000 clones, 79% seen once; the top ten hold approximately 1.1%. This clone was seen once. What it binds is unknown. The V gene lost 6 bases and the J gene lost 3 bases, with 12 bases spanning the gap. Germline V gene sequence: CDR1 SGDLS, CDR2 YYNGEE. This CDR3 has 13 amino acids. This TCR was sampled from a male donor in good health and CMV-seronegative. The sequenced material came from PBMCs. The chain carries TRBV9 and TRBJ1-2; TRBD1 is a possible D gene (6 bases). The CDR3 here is CASNQGYDYGYTF. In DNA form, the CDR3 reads TGTGCCAGCAACCAGGGGTATGACTATGGCTACACCTTC.